Each of the 26 T cell receptor beta chains below was sequenced from the same sample in a study of T cell changes during pregnancy in multiple sclerosis. Profiling relied on immunoSEQ multiplex PCR, and the TCRdb table lists in-frame clones only, not all of them. The sample yields over 90,000 clones, 80% to 95% seen once. The material sequenced was peripheral blood, taken before pregnancy. These receptors originate from a female donor with multiple sclerosis, enrolled in a pregnancy study.

DNA for the CDR3: TGTGCCAGTACAGCCCACAATGAGCAGTTCTTC. Translating it yields CASTAHNEQFF. The gene calls are TRBV5-4 and TRBJ2-1; no clear D. V was pared by 8 bases and J by 5 bases, with 8 bases between. Germline CDR1 is SGHNT and CDR2 is YYREEE (reference sequence). The length of the CDR3 is 11 residues.

The rearrangement links TRBV29-1 to TRBJ1-1; D not certain. V shed 4 bases and J shed 6 bases, with 15 bases lying between them. This CDR3 contains 13 residues. The germline V gene has CDR1 SQVTM and CDR2 ANQGSEA. The CDR3 reads CSVGPRTASEAFF. The CDR3 region has the DNA TGCAGCGTTGGCCCCCGTACCGCGTCTGAAGCTTTCTTT.

The genes are TRBV27 and TRBJ2-7, with D possibly TRBD2 on 7 matching bases. Trimming took 6 bases from V and 4 from J, leaving 22 bases between them. Germline loops: CDR1 MNHEY, CDR2 SMNVEV (reference sequence). The CDR3 runs 16 residues. DNA for the CDR3: TGTGCCAGCAGAGTTGGACTAGTCGCAGGGGAATACGAGCAGTACTTC. Residues: CASRVGLVAGEYEQYF.

This chain's CDR3 is CSVDHRRRDHNEQFF. As DNA, the CDR3 is TGCAGCGTTGACCACAGGAGGAGGGATCACAATGAGCAGTTCTTC. The J gene is TRBJ2-1, the V gene TRBV29-1; D possibly corresponds to TRBD2 (6 bases). The V gene's germline CDR1 is SQVTM and CDR2 ANQGSEA. V lost 3 bases and J 5 bases, leaving 17 bases between the germline ends. The CDR3 is 15 amino acids.

The V call is TRBV7-9, the J call TRBJ2-7; tentative D call: TRBD1 (6 bases). V was cut by 3 bases and J by 2 bases, with 14 bases left in between. This CDR3 is 15 amino acids long. CDR1 is SEHNR and CDR2 is FQNEAQ in the germline V gene (reference sequence). The CDR3 DNA reads as TGTGCCAGCAGCTTGAGGCAGGGGATCCCCTACGAGCAGTACTTC. It translates to CASSLRQGIPYEQYF. The whole variable domain, remainder taken from reference TRBV7-9 and TRBJ2-7, is DTGVSQNPRHKITKRGQNVTFRCDPISEHNRLYWYRQTLGQGPEFLTYFQNEAQLEKSRLLSDRFSAERPKGSFSTLEIQRTEQGDSAMYLCASSLRQGIPYEQYFGPGTRLTVT.

The chain recombines TRBV27 with TRBJ2-1; 8 bases line up with TRBD2. Germline V lookup: CDR1 MNHEY, CDR2 SMNVEV (reference sequence). After removal of 4 bases from V and 4 bases from J, the junction contained 6 bases not matched to a gene. This CDR3 is 15 amino acids long. CDR3 sequence reads: CASSSREGGYNEQFF. Written as DNA, the CDR3 is TGTGCCAGCAGTTCTCGGGAGGGCGGTTACAATGAGCAGTTCTTC.

V is TRBV5-1 and J is TRBJ2-1; tentatively, D is TRBD2 (6 bases). CDR1 and CDR2 from the germline V gene are SGHRS and YFSETQ. The CDR3 totals 16 residues. V was trimmed by 0 bases and J by 4 bases, leaving 14 bases between them. As DNA, the CDR3 is TGCGCCAGCAGCTTGGCCCCGACTAGTCTATACAATGAGCAGTTCTTC. Its protein product is CASSLAPTSLYNEQFF.

The rearrangement uses TRBV13 and TRBJ2-7; perhaps TRBD1 as D (6 bases). CDR1 PRHDT and CDR2 FYEKMQ come from the germline V gene (reference sequence). The germline V and J ends were trimmed by 6 bases and 1 base, with 13 bases remaining between them. This CDR3 is built from 14 residues. For the CDR3, the DNA is TGTGCCAGCAGACCCAGGGGCAATTCCTACGAGCAGTACTTC. The encoded protein is CASRPRGNSYEQYF.

This chain connects TRBV5-1 to TRBJ2-7; 11 positions agree with TRBD2. This CDR3 comprises 17 residues. Germline V lookup: CDR1 SGHRS, CDR2 YFSETQ. The trim removed 0 bases at V and 5 bases at J, leaving 10 bases unmatched. CDR3 residues: CASSLAVSGGARNEQYF. CDR3 DNA sequence: TGCGCCAGCAGCTTGGCGGTTAGCGGGGGGGCCCGGAACGAGCAGTACTTC.

V and J are TRBV4-1 and TRBJ1-4; 7 bases line up with TRBD1. V lost 3 bases to trimming and J lost 5 bases; unmatched junction nucleotides: 9. Germline loops: CDR1 MGHRA, CDR2 YSYEKL. There are 16 residues in the CDR3. Here the CDR3 reads CASSHRRQGGNEKLFF. CDR3 DNA sequence: TGCGCCAGCAGCCATCGAAGACAGGGTGGGAATGAAAAACTGTTTTTT.

The chain uses TRBV19 and TRBJ2-7; D might be TRBD1 (6 bases). V was trimmed by 2 bases and J by 3 bases, leaving 11 bases between them. This CDR3 has 14 amino acids. CDR1 is LNHDA, CDR2 SQIVND, per germline (reference sequence). This chain's CDR3 is CASSITSTGYEQYF. The CDR3 DNA reads as TGTGCCAGTAGTATAACCTCGACAGGCTACGAGCAGTACTTC.

V and J are TRBV19 and TRBJ1-5, with unresolved D. Trimming took off 9 bases at V and 3 bases at J, with 9 bases between the two ends. There are 12 residues in the CDR3. Looked up from germline, CDR1 is LNHDA and CDR2 is SQIVND (reference sequence). The CDR3, as DNA: TGTGCCAGCCGACATGTCAATCAGCCCCAGCATTTT. The encoded protein is CASRHVNQPQHF.

The chain is built from TRBV6-5 and TRBJ1-1, with D unresolved. This CDR3 contains 13 residues. Trimming stripped 6 bases from V and 1 base from J, with 9 bases between. Germline loops: CDR1 MNHEY, CDR2 SVGAGI. The CDR3 loop is CASRRTANTEAFF. DNA of the CDR3: TGTGCCAGCAGAAGAACAGCGAACACTGAAGCTTTCTTT.

The chain is built from TRBV5-1 and TRBJ1-1, with 8 nucleotides matching TRBD1. CDR1 is SGHRS and CDR2 is YFSETQ in the germline V gene. CDR3 length: 16 residues. V dropped 2 bases and J dropped 3; count of bases not matched to a gene: 9. CDR3 protein: CASSLYRTGWDTEAFF. The DNA for the CDR3 is TGCGCCAGCAGCTTATATCGGACAGGGTGGGACACTGAAGCTTTCTTT.

The CDR3 sequence is CASSLIIGTTLFFSEQFF. The CDR3 DNA sequence: TGCGCCAGCAGCCTTATAATTGGGACTACCCTATTTTTTAGTGAGCAGTTCTTC. The chain links TRBV4-1 to TRBJ2-1, with TRBD2 identical over 7 bases. Unmatched junction bases numbered 21, after V lost 4 bases and J lost 9 bases. Germline values: CDR1 MGHRA, CDR2 YSYEKL. This CDR3 is 18 amino acids long.

V gene TRBV28 combines with J gene TRBJ2-3; 7 bases are a match to TRBD1. After removal of 6 bases from V and 3 bases from J, the junction contained 6 bases not matched to a gene. The CDR3 spans 14 residues. Germline V gene data show CDR1 as MDHEN and CDR2 as SYDVKM. CDR3 amino acids: CASRTDRRTDTQYF. CDR3 bases: TGTGCCAGCAGGACGGACAGGCGAACAGATACGCAGTATTTT. Based on the CDR3 plus reference TRBV28 and TRBJ2-3, the full variable domain is DVKVTQSSRYLVKRTGEKVFLECVQDMDHENMFWYRQDPGLGLRLIYFSYDVKMKEKGDIPEGYSVSREKKERFSLILESASTNQTSMYLCASRTDRRTDTQYFGPGTRLTVL.

This rearrangement joins TRBV28 to TRBJ2-2, with D possibly TRBD1 on 5 matching bases. V shed 7 bases and J shed 0 bases, with 18 bases lying between them. Germline CDR1 and CDR2: MDHEN and SYDVKM. The CDR3 length is 17 residues. This CDR3 is CASTSLWGRSNTGELFF. Here the CDR3 DNA reads TGTGCCAGCACCAGCCTCTGGGGCAGATCGAACACCGGGGAGCTGTTTTTT.

The CDR3 region is CAWSPWGRGANEQFF. In DNA, the CDR3 is TGTGCCTGGAGTCCATGGGGGAGGGGGGCCAATGAGCAGTTCTTC. The rearrangement uses TRBV30 and TRBJ2-1; the D gene is possibly TRBD2 (7 bases). Germline CDR1 GTSNPN, CDR2 SVGIG (reference sequence). Trimming took 2 bases from V and 6 from J, leaving 17 bases between them. The CDR3 extends over 15 amino acids.

The chain has TRBV27 and TRBJ2-7, with a tentative D call TRBD2 (6 bases). The germline V gene has CDR1 MNHEY and CDR2 SMNVEV (reference sequence). V lost 3 bases, J lost 2 bases, and 11 bases lay in between. The CDR3 consists of 14 residues. CDR3 loop: CASSFRGEPYEQYF. The CDR3, as DNA: TGTGCCAGCAGTTTTCGCGGGGAGCCCTACGAGCAGTACTTC.

The rearrangement joins TRBV4-2 to TRBJ1-1, with TRBD1 matching over 8 bases. After removal of 0 bases from V and 1 base from J, the junction contained 1 base not matched to a gene. Germline V gene data show CDR1 as LGHNA and CDR2 as YNFKEQ. CDR3 length: 15 amino acids. The CDR3 loop is CASSQDRGQNTEAFF. The CDR3 DNA reads TGTGCCAGCAGCCAAGACAGGGGGCAGAACACTGAAGCTTTCTTT.

This rearrangement joins TRBV19 to TRBJ2-2; 9 nucleotides line up with TRBD1. From germline, CDR1 is LNHDA and CDR2 SQIVND (reference sequence). This CDR3 comprises 13 residues. Losses at the gene ends were 9 bases for V and 2 bases for J; bases not matched to a gene: 1. The CDR3 reads CARTGGNTGELFF. CDR3 sequence (DNA): TGTGCCAGGACAGGGGGTAACACCGGGGAGCTGTTTTTT.

The chain combines TRBV19 with TRBJ1-1; a weak D match, TRBD1 (5 bases). V was trimmed by 3 bases and J by 0 bases, leaving 11 bases between them. The germline CDR1 and CDR2 sequences are LNHDA and SQIVND (reference sequence). The CDR3 extends over 15 amino acids. The CDR3 nucleotides read TGTGCCAGTAGTATCCAGCGACAGATGAACACTGAAGCTTTCTTT. This gives the protein CASSIQRQMNTEAFF.

The chain carries TRBV6-5 and TRBJ1-3, with TRBD1 matching 7 bases. The V segment lost 0 bases and the J segment 2 bases; nucleotides outside the gene matches: 4. The CDR3 has 16 amino acids. CDR1 and CDR2 from the germline V gene are MNHEY and SVGAGI. The CDR3 DNA reads TGTGCCAGCAGTTACTCGAGGGGGCTCCCTGGAAACACCATATATTTT. This sequence encodes CASSYSRGLPGNTIYF.

This chain connects TRBV4-2 to TRBJ1-1; 8 nucleotides agree with TRBD1. CDR1 is LGHNA and CDR2 is YNFKEQ in the germline V gene. This CDR3 comprises 15 residues. The trim removed 8 bases at V and 5 bases at J, leaving 13 bases unmatched. The CDR3 DNA is TGTGCCAGCGCGGGAGTATGGACAGGGAGGACTGAAGCTTTCTTT. Its protein product is CASAGVWTGRTEAFF.

The chain uses TRBV15 and TRBJ2-5; weak D call: TRBD2 (5 bases). In germline, CDR1 is LNHNV, CDR2 YYDKDF (reference sequence). This CDR3 contains 13 residues. The ends were cut back, 0 bases at V and 7 bases at J, with 9 bases in the middle. The CDR3 DNA sequence: TGTGCCACCAGCAGAGATACCCGGGGGACCCAGTACTTC. Translating it yields CATSRDTRGTQYF.

This chain uses TRBV2 with TRBJ2-3; 8 bases are shared with TRBD2. Germline CDR1 is SNHLY and CDR2 is FYNNEI. V lost 1 base, J lost 4 bases, and 7 bases stayed unmatched. This CDR3 comprises 16 residues. CDR3 loop: CASSEDPAGDADTQYF. In DNA form, the CDR3 reads TGTGCCAGCAGTGAAGACCCAGCGGGAGACGCAGATACGCAGTATTTT.